This T cell receptor beta chain was observed in a study of T cells after yellow fever vaccination. This clonotype has at least ten counts. Germline CDR1 is LGHNA and CDR2 is YNFKEQ. V was pared by 1 base and J by 5 bases, with 7 bases between. The CDR3 runs to 13 residues. A single record per CDR3 protein comes from TCRdb applying MiXCR to the 5' RACE reads. The sample lists 110,000 or so distinct CDR3 sequences, roughly 6.8% occurring once. The starting material was CD4+ T cells sorted from PBMCs, obtained more than 35 days after the first yellow fever vaccination. The chain recombines TRBV4-2 with TRBJ2-3; no clear D gene. The TCR sequence derives from a man between 18 and 35 years old who received the YFV17D yellow fever vaccine. The CDR3 spells CASSQGDEDTQYF. As DNA, the CDR3 is TGTGCCAGCAGCCAAGGCGACGAAGATACGCAGTATTTT.